These 15 T cell receptor beta chains were sequenced from one sample in a study of T cell responses to AZD1222 COVID-19 vaccine. Assay: immunoSEQ multiplex PCR; the TCRdb copy retains only in-frame clones and omits some. The sample consists of roughly 120,000 clones, about nine tenths of them appearing once. The sample was peripheral blood, taken on day 0 of AZD1222 vaccination. The receptors were gathered from an adult in good health.

This clone came up once. The gene calls are TRBV6-5 and TRBJ2-1; D unclear. Looked up from germline, CDR1 is MNHEY and CDR2 is SVGAGI. The CDR3 is 14 amino acids. Trimming stripped 4 bases from V and 0 bases from J, with 7 bases between. CDR3 coding DNA: TGTGCCAGCAGTTTCCTTAGCTCCTACAATGAGCAGTTCTTC. Protein sequence: CASSFLSSYNEQFF.

The chain has TRBV6-6 and TRBJ1-2; TRBD1 matches 9 bases. The CDR3 has 14 residues. The J segment lost 7 bases and the V segment lost 4 bases, leaving 7 bases of the junction unmatched. The germline CDR1 and CDR2 sequences are MNHNY and SVGAGI (reference sequence). In DNA, the CDR3 is TGTGCCAGCAGTTCTGGAGGGACAGGGATTGGCTACACCTTC. This translates into CASSSGGTGIGYTF.

This clone was found once. The chain uses TRBV11-1 and TRBJ2-7; 7 bases fit TRBD1. Germline CDR1 is SGHAT and CDR2 is FQDESV (reference sequence). The V gene end was trimmed by 5 bases and the J gene end by 3 bases; junction bases not matched to a gene: 10. CDR3 length equals 15 residues. The CDR3 DNA is TGTGCCAGCAGCCCACTAGGACAGGCAGACTACGAGCAGTACTTC. Translation gives CASSPLGQADYEQYF.

The chain recombines TRBV30 with TRBJ1-3, with D perhaps TRBD1 (6 bases). The CDR3 extends over 15 amino acids. Trimming removed 7 bases at V and 0 bases at J, with 16 bases between. The V gene's germline CDR1 is GTSNPN and CDR2 SVGIG (reference sequence). The CDR3 sequence: CAYIDRSNSGNTIYF. The DNA of the CDR3 is TGTGCCTATATTGACAGGTCGAACTCTGGAAACACCATATATTTT.

Here the CDR3 reads CASSFSAIVEFF. The CDR3 nucleotides read TGTGCCAGCAGTTTCTCGGCCATAGTGGAGTTCTTC. The rearrangement joins TRBV12-3 or TRBV12-4 to TRBJ2-1; D gene uncertain. CDR3 length: 12 amino acids. The ends were cut back, 3 bases at V and 14 bases at J, with 14 bases in the middle.

This chain joins TRBV12-3 or TRBV12-4 and TRBJ1-5; tentatively, D is TRBD1 (6 bases). The ends were cut back, 6 bases at V and 5 bases at J, with 11 bases in the middle. The CDR3 loop spans 13 amino acids. CDR3 protein: CASSEGGYQPQHF. DNA of the CDR3: TGTGCCAGCAGCGAAGGGGGGTATCAGCCCCAGCATTTT.

This rearrangement joins TRBV2 to TRBJ1-2, with D perhaps matching TRBD1 (5 bases). The CDR3 contains 12 residues. The V gene's germline CDR1 is SNHLY and CDR2 FYNNEI. The ends were cut back, 6 bases at V and 5 bases at J, with 10 bases in the middle. This chain's CDR3 is CASRTTAYGYTF. The CDR3 DNA reads TGTGCCAGCAGGACGACAGCTTATGGCTACACCTTC. Based on the CDR3 plus reference TRBV2 and TRBJ1-2, the full variable domain is EPEVTQTPSHQVTQMGQEVILRCVPISNHLYFYWYRQILGQKVEFLVSFYNNEISEKSEIFDDQFSVERPDGSNFTLKIRSTKLEDSAMYFCASRTTAYGYTFGSGTRLTVV.

The rearrangement uses TRBV6-5 and TRBJ1-1; D unclear. The V gene's germline CDR1 is MNHEY and CDR2 SVGAGI. The CDR3 consists of 13 residues. Trimming removed 6 bases at V and 4 bases at J, with 12 bases between. CDR3 sequence (DNA): TGTGCCAGCAGAAGCATTAGGCCCACTGAAGCTTTCTTT. This sequence encodes CASRSIRPTEAFF.

The rearrangement links TRBV30 to TRBJ1-5; D unclear. The CDR3 contains 13 residues. Germline CDR1 GTSNPN, CDR2 SVGIG (reference sequence). V was trimmed by 0 bases and J by 3 bases, leaving 6 bases between them. The CDR3 DNA sequence: TGTGCCTGGAGTGTACGCGACAATCAGCCCCAGCATTTT. This encodes CAWSVRDNQPQHF.

The rearrangement joins TRBV6-5 to TRBJ1-5; 7 positions agree with TRBD1. CDR3 size: 15 residues. CDR1 and CDR2 (germline): MNHEY, SVGAGI. V lost 6 bases to trimming and J lost 0 bases; unmatched junction nucleotides: 5. CDR3 coding DNA: TGTGCCAGCAGGAGCGGACAGGCTAGCAATCAGCCCCAGCATTTT. Protein: CASRSGQASNQPQHF.

The chain joins TRBV30 to TRBJ1-6; D is unresolved. Germline V gives CDR1 GTSNPN, CDR2 SVGIG (reference sequence). The CDR3 loop spans 14 amino acids. Trimming removed 6 bases at V and 5 bases at J, with 14 bases between. The CDR3 DNA sequence: TGTGCCTGCCCACAGACGAGGAATAATTCACCCCTCCACTTT. Protein: CACPQTRNNSPLHF. Combining the CDR3 with reference TRBV30 and TRBJ1-6 gives the whole variable domain SQTIHQWPATLVQPVGSPLSLECTVEGTSNPNLYWYRQAAGRGLQLLFYSVGIGQISSEVPQNLSASRPQDRQFILSSKKLLLSDSGFYLCACPQTRNNSPLHFGNGTRLTVT.

The chain carries TRBV5-6 and TRBJ1-6; D ambiguous. CDR1 is SGHDT and CDR2 is YYEEEE in the germline V gene. CDR3 length equals 15 residues. V shed 2 bases and J shed 5 bases, with 11 bases lying between them. CDR3 bases: TGTGCCAGCAGCTTTGGTCGGGCCAATAATTCACCCCTCCACTTT. Its translation is CASSFGRANNSPLHF. Full variable domain (remainder filled in from reference TRBV5-6 and TRBJ1-6): DAGVTQSPTHLIKTRGQQVTLRCSPKSGHDTVSWYQQALGQGPQFIFQYYEEEERQRGNFPDRFSGHQFPNYSSELNVNALLLGDSALYLCASSFGRANNSPLHFGNGTRLTVT.

J is TRBJ2-5 and V is TRBV21-1; the tabulated D call, TRBD1, remains unverified against the DNA. TRBV21-1 is assigned pseudogene status. This CDR3 is built from 16 residues. The CDR3 DNA reads TGTGCCAGCAGCAAAGTAACCCGGGACACTCAAGAGACCCAGTACTTC. It codes for CASSKVTRDTQETQYF.

The chain links TRBV6-1 to TRBJ2-2; 12 nucleotides agree with TRBD2. There are 14 residues in the CDR3. Germline CDR1 is MNHNS and CDR2 is SASEGT. V shed 11 bases, J shed 2 bases, and the junction held 3 bases outside the gene matches. The CDR3 loop is CAAGLAGNTGELFF. The CDR3 DNA sequence: TGTGCCGCTGGACTAGCGGGAAACACCGGGGAGCTGTTTTTT.

The V call is TRBV5-8, the J call TRBJ2-2, with D possibly being TRBD1 (6 bases). From germline, CDR1 is SGHTS and CDR2 YDEGEE. Trimming took 2 bases from V and 4 from J, leaving 12 bases between them. The CDR3 runs 15 residues. The CDR3 coding sequence is TGTGCCAGCAGCTTCGACAGGTTGGGCACCGGGGAGCTGTTTTTT. Its translation is CASSFDRLGTGELFF.